The next 27 T cell receptor beta chains were all read from a single sample in a study of blood T cell repertoires in COVID-19. Repertoires were generated with immunoSEQ multiplex PCR, while TCRdb's copy carries only in-frame clones and drops some. The sample yields some 180,000 clones, 79% seen once. The sequencing input was peripheral blood. The source of these receptors is a middle-aged woman with COVID-19, enrolled during active disease.

This clone was counted between two and nine times. The chain employs TRBV3-1 (or the pseudogene TRBV3-2) and TRBJ1-5; no clear D. Germline V gene sequence: CDR1 LGHDT, CDR2 YNNKEL (reference sequence). The CDR3 spans 13 residues. The ends were cut back, 0 bases at V and 5 bases at J, with 5 bases in the middle. This CDR3 is CASSQDLDQPQHF. The CDR3 bases are TGTGCCAGCAGCCAAGACCTAGATCAGCCCCAGCATTTT.

V gene TRBV5-1 combines with J gene TRBJ2-7; TRBD1 matches 8 bases. The CDR3 runs 14 residues. Germline V gene data show CDR1 as SGHRS and CDR2 as YFSETQ. V trimming: 4 bases; J trimming: 1 base; junction bases outside the gene matches: 4. CDR3 loop: CASSQQGVSYEQYF. The DNA for the CDR3 is TGCGCCAGCAGCCAACAGGGGGTATCCTACGAGCAGTACTTC. The variable domain in full, with the rest retrieved from reference TRBV5-1 and TRBJ2-7, is KAGVTQTPRYLIKTRGQQVTLSCSPISGHRSVSWYQQTPGQGLQFLFEYFSETQRNKGNFPGRFSGRQFSNSRSEMNVSTLELGDSALYLCASSQQGVSYEQYFGPGTRLTVT.

The chain uses TRBV6-2 or TRBV6-3 and TRBJ2-1, with D possibly TRBD1 on 8 matching bases. This CDR3 contains 15 residues. The V and J ends lost 5 bases and 10 bases respectively, with 21 bases between them. The germline CDR1 and CDR2 sequences are MNHEY and SVGEGT. CDR3 coding DNA: TGTGCCAGCAGTGGACAGGGAGGGGCCGCTAGGGAGCAGTTCTTC. It yields the protein CASSGQGGAAREQFF.

This sequence joins TRBV25-1 and TRBJ1-1; TRBD1 might be the D (6 bases). V was shortened by 2 bases and J by 6 bases, with 16 bases between the two germline ends. This CDR3 contains 15 residues. In germline, CDR1 is MGHDK, CDR2 SYGVNS. The CDR3, as DNA: TGTGCCAGCAGTGAAACGACAGGACTCAGACCTGAAGCTTTCTTT. Amino acids: CASSETTGLRPEAFF.

The rearrangement links TRBV2 to TRBJ2-1; TRBD1 agrees at 7 bases. The CDR3 has 16 amino acids. The V gene end was trimmed by 2 bases and the J gene end by 4 bases; junction bases not matched to a gene: 8. CDR1 and CDR2 (germline): SNHLY, FYNNEI. The CDR3, as DNA: TGTGCCAGCAGTGAATGGGCAGGGGGTCAGTACAATGAGCAGTTCTTC. Protein sequence: CASSEWAGGQYNEQFF.

This rearrangement joins TRBV12-3 or TRBV12-4 to TRBJ1-2; weak D call: TRBD1 (5 bases). V dropped 2 bases and J dropped 7 bases, with 11 bases sitting between them. This CDR3 region has 13 residues. In DNA form, the CDR3 reads TGTGCCAGCAGTTTAAATGGGGCAGGTGGCTACACCTTC. The encoded protein is CASSLNGAGGYTF.

The chain links TRBV7-9 to TRBJ2-5, with 13 bases identical to TRBD2. V trimming: 5 bases; J trimming: 4 bases; junction bases outside the gene matches: 4. This CDR3 has 15 residues. In germline, CDR1 is SEHNR, CDR2 FQNEAQ (reference sequence). The CDR3 spells CASSKTSGRAETQYF. DNA for the CDR3: TGTGCCAGCAGCAAAACTAGCGGGAGGGCAGAGACCCAGTACTTC.

This chain joins TRBV30 and TRBJ1-3; 8 nucleotides align to TRBD1. Germline V gives CDR1 GTSNPN, CDR2 SVGIG (reference sequence). The CDR3 consists of 14 residues. With V trimmed by 3 bases and J by 4 bases, 5 bases remained unmatched. The CDR3 protein is CAWRPTGVGNTIYF. As DNA, the CDR3 is TGTGCCTGGAGACCGACAGGGGTCGGAAACACCATATATTTT. The full variable domain, with the rest looked up from reference TRBV30 and TRBJ1-3, is SQTIHQWPATLVQPVGSPLSLECTVEGTSNPNLYWYRQAAGRGLQLLFYSVGIGQISSEVPQNLSASRPQDRQFILSSKKLLLSDSGFYLCAWRPTGVGNTIYFGEGSWLTVV.

This chain links TRBV29-1 with TRBJ2-3; 8 nucleotides agree with TRBD1. CDR3 length: 13 residues. Germline CDR1 and CDR2: SQVTM and ANQGSEA. J gave up 5 bases and V 7 bases, and 8 bases lay outside the gene matches. The CDR3 here is CSAWTGKRDTQYF. The CDR3 DNA is TGCAGCGCTTGGACAGGGAAGAGAGATACGCAGTATTTT.

V gene TRBV11-2 combines with J gene TRBJ1-2; D might be TRBD1 (5 bases). Germline CDR1 is SGHAT and CDR2 is FQNNGV. Trimming stripped 0 bases from V and 1 base from J, with 24 bases between. CDR3 length: 20 amino acids. The DNA for the CDR3 is TGTGCCAGCAGCTTAGATCGTAACTTACAGGTCCAAAAGGGTAACTATGGCTACACCTTC. It yields the protein CASSLDRNLQVQKGNYGYTF.

This rearrangement joins TRBV29-1 to TRBJ2-7; 8 positions match TRBD1. Germline CDR1 and CDR2: SQVTM and ANQGSEA. The CDR3 sequence is 15 residues long. The ends lost 2 bases at V and 3 bases at J; junction bases unmatched: 9. CDR3 amino acids: CSVEIRDRSDYEQYF. The CDR3 DNA sequence: TGCAGCGTTGAAATCCGGGACAGGTCCGACTACGAGCAGTACTTC.

The V call is TRBV7-8, the J call TRBJ2-3, with 14 positions matching TRBD2. V trimming: 5 bases; J trimming: 3 bases; junction bases outside the gene matches: 4. Germline CDR1 is SGHVS and CDR2 is FQNEAQ. The CDR3 has 16 amino acids. CDR3 coding DNA: TGTGCCAGCAGCCCGGGGACTAGCGGGAGTACAGATACGCAGTATTTT. Translation: CASSPGTSGSTDTQYF.

The rearrangement joins TRBV10-3 to TRBJ1-6; D possibly corresponds to TRBD1 (6 bases). The CDR3 totals 12 residues. The ends were cut back, 6 bases at V and 8 bases at J, with 8 bases in the middle. CDR1 is ENHRY and CDR2 is SYGVKD in the germline V gene. The CDR3 sequence: CAIRDSYSPLHF. In nucleotides, the CDR3 is TGTGCCATCAGGGACAGCTATTCACCCCTCCACTTT.

The chain is built from TRBV3-1 (or the pseudogene TRBV3-2) and TRBJ1-5, with D perhaps matching TRBD1 (5 bases). V lost 4 bases to trimming and J lost 4 bases, with 11 bases between them. The germline gives CDR1 LGHDT, CDR2 YNNKEL (reference sequence). The CDR3 runs 14 residues. CDR3 sequence reads: CASSRSGANQPQHF. The CDR3 DNA follows: TGTGCCAGCAGCCGGAGCGGGGCAAATCAGCCCCAGCATTTT.

The J gene is TRBJ2-6, the V gene TRBV27; 9 bases map to TRBD1. This CDR3 spans 16 amino acids. Germline loops: CDR1 MNHEY, CDR2 SMNVEV (reference sequence). The J segment lost 0 bases and the V segment lost 8 bases, leaving 5 bases of the junction unmatched. The DNA of the CDR3 is TGTGCCAGCCGGAGACAGGGGGACTCTGGGGCCAACGTCCTGACTTTC. This encodes CASRRQGDSGANVLTF.

This clone was picked up a small number of times. V and J are TRBV7-3 and TRBJ2-1; 9 bases match TRBD2. V lost 2 bases, J lost 0 bases, and 2 bases stayed unmatched. Germline CDR1 reads SGHTA; CDR2 reads FQGTGA. The CDR3 length is 16 residues. The CDR3 loop is CASSLSAGGSYNEQFF. The CDR3 bases are TGTGCCAGCAGCTTATCAGCGGGGGGCTCCTACAATGAGCAGTTCTTC.

This clone was recorded once. The genes are TRBV5-1 and TRBJ1-4, with 8 bases that match TRBD1. Unmatched junction bases numbered 5, after V lost 4 bases and J lost 6 bases. Germline V gene lookup returns CDR1 SGHRS and CDR2 YFSETQ. The CDR3 has 14 residues. For the CDR3, the DNA is TGCGCCAGCAGCGCAGGGGGCAGGTATGAAAAACTGTTTTTT. The encoded protein is CASSAGGRYEKLFF.

The J gene is TRBJ2-7, the V gene TRBV11-2; 12 bases map to TRBD2. CDR3 length equals 16 residues. CDR1 is SGHAT and CDR2 is FQNNGV in the germline V gene. V shed 2 bases and J 3 bases; nucleotides not matched to a gene: 5. CDR3 residues: CASSLLGTSGFYEQYF. In DNA, the CDR3 is TGTGCCAGCAGCTTACTCGGGACTAGCGGGTTCTACGAGCAGTACTTC.

This chain links TRBV4-3 with TRBJ2-3; the match to TRBD1 covers 8 bases. CDR3 length: 16 amino acids. The germline V gene has CDR1 LGHNA and CDR2 YSLEER. Trimming cost V 4 bases and J 0 bases; bases outside gene matches: 6. CDR3: CASSPTTGGSTDTQYF. The CDR3 bases are TGCGCCAGCAGCCCCACCACAGGGGGGAGCACAGATACGCAGTATTTT.

This clone has just a few counts. V gene TRBV7-7 combines with J gene TRBJ2-2; TRBD1 matches 7 bases. This CDR3 region has 15 residues. Per germline, CDR1 SSHAT and CDR2 FNYEAQ (reference sequence). Trimming cost V 2 bases and J 8 bases; bases outside gene matches: 8. The CDR3 nucleotides read TGTGCCAGCAGCTTATCGCGACAGGGTCTGGGGGAGCTGTTTTTT. Translation gives CASSLSRQGLGELFF.

V is TRBV19 and J is TRBJ2-7, with D perhaps matching TRBD1 (5 bases). The V gene's germline CDR1 is LNHDA and CDR2 SQIVND (reference sequence). The germline V and J ends were trimmed by 4 bases and 0 bases, with 19 bases remaining between them. CDR3 length: 17 amino acids. DNA of the CDR3: TGTGCCAGTAGTAGACTCCCAACACAGGCGTACTCCTACGAGCAGTACTTC. Its protein is CASSRLPTQAYSYEQYF.

The gene calls are TRBV5-4 and TRBJ1-4, with D possibly matching TRBD1 (6 bases). The CDR3 loop spans 14 amino acids. Trimming took 4 bases from V and 8 from J, leaving 15 bases between them. Germline V gene data show CDR1 as SGHNT and CDR2 as YYREEE (reference sequence). The CDR3 coding sequence is TGTGCCAGCAGCACTCCAGGGGAGAGAGAAAAACTGTTTTTT. Translated: CASSTPGEREKLFF.

This chain uses TRBV7-6 with TRBJ1-2, with D possibly matching TRBD1 (6 bases). Looked up from germline, CDR1 is SGHVS and CDR2 is FNYEAQ. The CDR3 sequence is 13 residues long. Trimming pared 3 bases from V and 2 bases from J, leaving 7 bases between. CDR3 sequence reads: CASSFTGNYGYTF. CDR3 DNA sequence: TGTGCCAGCAGCTTTACAGGGAACTATGGCTACACCTTC.

This chain uses TRBV6-4 with TRBJ1-5; TRBD1 might be the D (6 bases). The CDR3 runs to 17 residues. Germline loops: CDR1 MRHNA, CDR2 SNTAGT. Trimming shortened V by 6 bases and J by 4 bases, and 22 bases separated the two germline ends. The CDR3 protein is CASRWRRSGDGNQPQHF. CDR3 in DNA: TGTGCCAGCAGGTGGCGCCGGTCAGGGGATGGGAATCAGCCCCAGCATTTT.

The chain recombines TRBV7-9 with TRBJ2-2, with TRBD2 as a possible D gene (6 bases). The germline V gene encodes CDR1 SEHNR and CDR2 FQNEAQ (reference sequence). The CDR3 is 15 amino acids. In DNA, the CDR3 is TGTGCTCCATCCCCTACTAGCATTCCTTCCGGGGAGCTGTTTTTT. Protein sequence: CAPSPTSIPSGELFF.

In its sample, this clone was seen once. This chain uses TRBV6-5 with TRBJ2-1, with 8 bases that match TRBD2. Germline CDR1 reads MNHEY; CDR2 reads SVGAGI. The CDR3 has 12 residues. V dropped 10 bases and J dropped 5; count of bases not matched to a gene: 4. The CDR3: CATGGTDNEQFF. CDR3 DNA sequence: TGTGCCACGGGGGGGACGGACAATGAGCAGTTCTTC.

The chain uses TRBV24-1 and TRBJ2-1, with D hard to call. The ends were cut back, 4 bases at V and 10 bases at J, with 13 bases in the middle. This CDR3 comprises 13 residues. Germline-derived CDR1 and CDR2 are KGHDR and SFDVKD. DNA of the CDR3: TGTGCCACCAGTGAAATTGGGTCGCGGGAGCAGTTCTTC. Translated: CATSEIGSREQFF.